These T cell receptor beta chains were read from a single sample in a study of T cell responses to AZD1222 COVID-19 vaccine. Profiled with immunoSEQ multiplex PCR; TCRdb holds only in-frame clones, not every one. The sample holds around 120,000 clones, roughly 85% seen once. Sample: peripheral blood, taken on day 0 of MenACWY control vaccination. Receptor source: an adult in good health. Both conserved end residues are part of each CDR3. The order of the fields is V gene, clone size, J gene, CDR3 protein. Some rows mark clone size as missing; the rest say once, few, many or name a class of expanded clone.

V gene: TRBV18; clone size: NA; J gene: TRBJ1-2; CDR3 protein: CASSPTGVSNYGYTF
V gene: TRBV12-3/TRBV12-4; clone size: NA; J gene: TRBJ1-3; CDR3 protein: CASSRAGNTIYF
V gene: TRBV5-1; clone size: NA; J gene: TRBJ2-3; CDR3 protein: CASSLSDTDTQYF
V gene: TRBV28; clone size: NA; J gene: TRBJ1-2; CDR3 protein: CASRQGGLVGGYTF
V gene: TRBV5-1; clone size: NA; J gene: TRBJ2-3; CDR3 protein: CASSLAGQGARDTQYF
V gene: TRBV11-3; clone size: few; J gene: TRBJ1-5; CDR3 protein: CASSLLGDRVGNQPQHF
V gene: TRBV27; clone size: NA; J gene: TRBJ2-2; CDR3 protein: CASSIYRSGELFF
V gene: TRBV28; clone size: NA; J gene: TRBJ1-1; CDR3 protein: CASTTGMNTEAFF
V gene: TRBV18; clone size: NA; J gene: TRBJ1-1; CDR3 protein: CASGTGLNTEAFF
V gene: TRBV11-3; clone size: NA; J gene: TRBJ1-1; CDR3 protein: CASSLSDRGADTEAFF
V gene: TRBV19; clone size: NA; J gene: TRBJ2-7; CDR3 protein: CASSSPAGSSYEQYF
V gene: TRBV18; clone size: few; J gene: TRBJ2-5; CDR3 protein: CASSSLNTRPETQYF
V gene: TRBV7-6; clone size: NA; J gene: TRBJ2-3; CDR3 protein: CASSLYGSSSTDTQYF
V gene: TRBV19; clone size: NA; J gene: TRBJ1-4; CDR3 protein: CASSPGTVGNEKLFF
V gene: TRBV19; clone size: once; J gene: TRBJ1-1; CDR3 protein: CASSMSWGRVEAFF